The rows below give T cell receptor beta chains drawn from one sample of a study of blood T cell repertoires in COVID-19. Assay: immunoSEQ multiplex PCR; the TCRdb copy retains only in-frame clones and omits some. The sample contains roughly 60,000 clones, about 77% of which appear only once. The sample taken for sequencing was peripheral blood. All receptors come from a human donor in a cohort sampled during active COVID-19. Each CDR3 is given with its conserved first and last residue. The order of the fields is clone size, J gene, V gene, D gene, CDR3 protein, CDR3 DNA. A D gene is named only where the DNA matches it firmly. Clone sizes are given selectively: once, few, many, or a class where the clone is expanded.

.,TRBJ2-3,TRBV24-1,.,CATRQGGLSTDTQYF,TGTGCCACCAGACAGGGCGGACTTAGCACAGATACGCAGTATTTT
.,TRBJ1-5,TRBV19,.,CASSLSDRSNQPQHF,TGTGCCAGTAGTTTGTCCGACAGAAGCAATCAGCCCCAGCATTTT
.,TRBJ2-3,TRBV29-1,.,CSVRGGATDTQYF,TGCAGCGTTCGTGGGGGGGCGACAGATACGCAGTATTTT
.,TRBJ1-6,TRBV30,.,CAWSPRGGSNNSPLHF,TGTGCCTGGAGTCCCAGGGGAGGGAGTAATAATTCACCCCTCCACTTT
.,TRBJ2-5,TRBV11-1,TRBD2,CASGPQRGGWETQYF,TGTGCCAGCGGACCTCAGCGGGGGGGTTGGGAGACCCAGTACTTC
.,TRBJ2-3,TRBV5-4,.,CASSLAAADTQYF,TGTGCCAGCAGCTTGGCCGCGGCAGATACGCAGTATTTT
many,TRBJ2-5,TRBV15,TRBD2,CATSRAPAGGQETQYF,TGTGCCACCAGCAGAGCCCCAGCGGGGGGGCAAGAGACCCAGTACTTC
many,TRBJ1-4,TRBV7-7,TRBD1,CASSFGQGRNEKLFF,TGTGCCAGCAGCTTTGGACAGGGCAGAAATGAAAAACTGTTTTTT
.,TRBJ2-7,TRBV4-1,TRBD2,CASSQGRGLDYEQYF,TGCGCCAGCAGCCAAGGGCGGGGGTTAGACTACGAGCAGTACTTC
.,TRBJ2-1,TRBV29-1,.,CSAQREFF,TGCAGCGCTCAAAGAGAGTTCTTC
.,TRBJ1-1,TRBV4-1,.,CASSQGQGTEAFF,TGCGCCAGCAGCCAAGGGCAGGGGACTGAAGCTTTCTTT
.,TRBJ2-2,TRBV11-2,TRBD1,CASSHRGQGNTGELFF,TGTGCCAGCAGCCACCGGGGACAGGGCAACACCGGGGAGCTGTTTTTT
.,TRBJ2-7,TRBV12-3/TRBV12-4,.,CASRLSAYEQYF,TGTGCCAGCAGACTAAGTGCCTACGAGCAGTACTTC
.,TRBJ2-7,TRBV30,.,CAWSVSGGRGQYF,TGTGCCTGGAGTGTCTCGGGGGGCAGGGGGCAGTACTTC
.,TRBJ1-5,TRBV6-1,TRBD1,CASSEVTGVVGNQPQHF,TGTGCCAGCAGTGAAGTTACAGGGGTCGTCGGCAATCAGCCCCAGCATTTT
.,TRBJ1-2,TRBV7-9,.,CASDSQGEGKGYGYTF,TGTGCCAGCGATAGCCAAGGGGAGGGAAAGGGCTATGGCTACACCTTC
once,TRBJ1-2,TRBV12-3/TRBV12-4,TRBD1,CASSPTGGYGYTF,TGTGCCAGCAGTCCTACAGGGGGCTATGGCTACACCTTC
.,TRBJ1-1,TRBV7-2,TRBD1,CASTVTGGAEAFF,TGTGCCAGCACGGTCACAGGGGGCGCGGAAGCTTTCTTT
.,TRBJ2-1,TRBV18,TRBD1,CASSDRAREQFF,TGTGCCAGCTCCGACAGGGCCAGGGAGCAGTTCTTC
.,TRBJ2-2,TRBV7-2,TRBD2,CASSLAPSGTSGTGELFF,TGTGCCAGCAGCTTAGCACCTTCCGGGACTAGCGGGACCGGGGAGCTGTTTTTT
.,TRBJ1-2,TRBV11-3,.,CASSQRGDGYTF,TGTGCCAGCAGCCAGCGGGGGGATGGCTACACCTTC
.,TRBJ2-7,TRBV10-3,.,CAISERGGSYEQYF,TGTGCCATCAGTGAAAGGGGCGGATCCTACGAGCAGTACTTC
.,TRBJ2-3,TRBV7-6,TRBD2,CASSLSPQGGDTQYF,TGTGCCAGCAGCTTAAGTCCGCAGGGAGGGGATACGCAGTATTTT
.,TRBJ2-7,TRBV5-1,TRBD1,CASSGQVLGEQYF,TGCGCCAGCAGCGGACAGGTCCTAGGCGAGCAGTACTTC
many,TRBJ2-5,TRBV7-3,.,CASSLNGGSGETQYF,TGTGCCAGCAGCTTAAATGGAGGTAGTGGAGAGACCCAGTACTTC
.,TRBJ2-5,TRBV3-1/TRBV3-2,TRBD1,CASSQGNYKGAGETQYF,TGTGCCAGCAGCCAAGGAAACTATAAGGGGGCCGGGGAGACCCAGTACTTC
few,TRBJ1-6,TRBV2,TRBD1,CASSNGQGNSPLHF,TGTGCCAGCAGTAATGGACAGGGTAATTCACCCCTCCACTTT
.,TRBJ2-7,TRBV27,.,CASSPTYGTSYEQYF,TGTGCCAGCAGTCCAACCTACGGGACTTCTTACGAGCAGTACTTC
.,TRBJ2-7,TRBV11-2,TRBD2,CASSLEGTSSYEQYF,TGTGCCAGCAGCTTAGAGGGGACTAGCTCATACGAGCAGTACTTC
few,TRBJ2-2,TRBV18,TRBD1,CASSPPGRGTDTGELFF,TGTGCCAGCTCACCACCGGGCAGGGGGACGGACACCGGGGAGCTGTTTTTT
.,TRBJ1-5,TRBV18,.,CASSPPGQDNQPQHF,TGTGCCAGCTCCCCACCGGGACAAGACAATCAGCCCCAGCATTTT
.,TRBJ1-6,TRBV19,TRBD1,CASSITGDSPNSPLHF,TGTGCCAGTAGTATTACGGGGGACAGCCCTAATTCACCCCTCCACTTT
.,TRBJ2-5,TRBV20-1,TRBD2,CSASGTSEETQYF,TGCAGTGCTAGTGGGACTAGCGAAGAGACCCAGTACTTC
few,TRBJ2-3,TRBV7-9,TRBD2,CASSPHWREAPDTQYF,TGTGCCAGCAGCCCACACTGGCGGGAGGCCCCGGATACGCAGTATTTT
.,TRBJ1-1,TRBV5-5,.,CASSLAGAVAEAFF,TGTGCCAGCAGTCTGGCAGGGGCGGTCGCTGAAGCTTTCTTT
.,TRBJ2-3,TRBV5-1,.,CASSPGLSSTDTQYF,TGCGCCAGCAGCCCGGGACTTTCTAGCACAGATACGCAGTATTTT
few,TRBJ1-5,TRBV2,TRBD1,CASRQQGGQPQHF,TGTGCCAGTAGACAGCAGGGGGGACAGCCCCAGCATTTT
.,TRBJ1-3,TRBV28,.,CASRLLGSLGAGNTIYF,TGTGCCAGCAGACTACTCGGATCGCTAGGAGCTGGAAACACCATATATTTT
few,TRBJ2-7,TRBV6-6,.,CASSEGLYEQYF,TGTGCCAGCAGTGAGGGATTGTACGAGCAGTACTTC
.,TRBJ2-1,TRBV9,TRBD2,CASSFPHKGLAGASYNEQFF,TGTGCCAGCAGCTTCCCCCATAAAGGACTAGCGGGGGCCTCCTACAATGAGCAGTTCTTC
.,TRBJ2-1,TRBV11-2,.,CASSLEGSSYNEQFF,TGTGCCAGCAGCTTAGAAGGGAGCTCCTACAATGAGCAGTTCTTC
.,TRBJ2-2,TRBV29-1,.,CSVWATGELFF,TGCAGCGTATGGGCAACCGGGGAGCTGTTTTTT
.,TRBJ1-3,TRBV10-3,TRBD1,CAISLGTGIGNTIYF,TGTGCCATCAGTTTAGGGACAGGGATTGGAAACACCATATATTTT
.,TRBJ1-5,TRBV30,.,CAWSPDSPNQPQHF,TGTGCCTGGAGTCCGGACAGCCCCAATCAGCCCCAGCATTTT
.,TRBJ1-6,TRBV27,TRBD1,CASRWDRINSPLHF,TGTGCCAGCAGGTGGGACAGGATTAATTCACCCCTCCACTTT